Listed here is a single T cell receptor beta chain. Excluded were patients having autoimmune disease history or systemic immunosuppression. Assay: immunoSEQ multiplex PCR; the TCRdb copy retains only in-frame clones and omits some. The sample yields tens of thousands of clones, roughly 88% seen once. This record belongs to a study of OX40 agonist ivuxolimab in advanced cancers. About the study: Earlier treatment with anti-PD-1, anti-PD-L1 or anti-CTLA-4 was permitted, and 35% to 40% had received some.

Trimming removed 1 base from V and 3 bases from J, with 13 bases in between. Germline-derived CDR1 and CDR2 are SGHAT and FQNNGV. This CDR3 spans 15 amino acids. Sequenced here: CD4+ or CD8+ T cells sorted from blood, sampled in a trial of the OX40 agonist ivuxolimab. This TCR was recovered from an adult with an advanced solid tumor such as melanoma, head and neck, liver or kidney cancer. This chain uses TRBV11-2 with TRBJ2-7; D possibly uses TRBD1 or TRBD2 (5 bases each). This chain's CDR3 is CASSLVQGPHYEQYF. CDR3 in DNA: TGTGCCAGCAGCTTAGTTCAGGGACCCCACTACGAGCAGTACTTC.